Following are 7 T cell receptor beta chains from one sample sequenced in a study of cytomegalovirus exposure and HLA in healthy donors. PCR was performed using 60 Vbeta and 13 Jbeta primers. Repertoires were generated with immunoSEQ multiplex PCR, while TCRdb's copy carries only in-frame clones and drops some. The sample records about 160,000 clones, about 81% being singletons. The specimen was PBMCs. Receptor source: a woman aged 18-29 years in good health and CMV-seronegative.

CDR3 protein: CASSLWGRGMGEETQYF. The CDR3 DNA reads TGTGCCAGCAGTTTATGGGGCCGGGGGATGGGGGAAGAGACCCAGTACTTC. J is TRBJ2-5 and V is TRBV27; tentative D call: TRBD2 (6 bases). V was trimmed by 1 base and J by 3 bases, leaving 18 bases between them. There are 17 residues in the CDR3. Germline V gives CDR1 MNHEY, CDR2 SMNVEV (reference sequence).

The V gene is TRBV7-2, the J gene TRBJ1-5; perhaps TRBD1 as D (6 bases). Deletions cut 6 bases from V and 2 bases from J, with 14 bases between. The CDR3 has 15 amino acids. Germline V gives CDR1 SGHTA, CDR2 FQGNSA. CDR3 DNA: TGTGCCAGCAGTTTGACAGGAATGGGCAATCAGCCCCAGCATTTT. Encoded protein: CASSLTGMGNQPQHF.

This clone appeared a single time. This sequence joins TRBV9 and TRBJ2-3; the match to TRBD2 covers 11 bases. This CDR3 region has 16 residues. V was clipped by 1 base and J by 2 bases; unmatched bases: 3. Looked up from germline, CDR1 is SGDLS and CDR2 is YYNGEE. CDR3: CASSVSSGGLTDTQYF. The CDR3 DNA is TGTGCCAGCAGCGTATCTAGCGGGGGGCTCACAGATACGCAGTATTTT.

The J gene is TRBJ1-6, the V gene TRBV6-5; a weak D match, TRBD1 (5 bases). V was shortened by 6 bases and J by 8 bases, with 17 bases between the two germline ends. Germline CDR1 and CDR2: MNHEY and SVGAGI. The CDR3 length is 15 residues. The CDR3 reads CASRVTWAGDSPLHF. DNA for the CDR3: TGTGCCAGCAGAGTCACCTGGGCGGGGGATTCACCCCTCCACTTT.

This clone was counted between two and nine times. This chain links TRBV6-1 with TRBJ2-2; TRBD1 agrees at 8 bases. The CDR3 is 15 amino acids. V dropped 6 bases and J dropped 3; count of bases not matched to a gene: 6. Germline values: CDR1 MNHNS, CDR2 SASEGT. CDR3 loop: CASRAGGADTGELFF. DNA for the CDR3: TGTGCCAGCAGAGCAGGGGGCGCGGACACCGGGGAGCTGTTTTTT.

This rearrangement joins TRBV4-2 to TRBJ2-7; 8 nucleotides align to TRBD2. Germline CDR1 and CDR2: LGHNA and YNFKEQ. Trimming cost V 2 bases and J 6 bases; bases outside gene matches: 3. This CDR3 comprises 13 residues. The CDR3 is CASSQSTSGEQYF. CDR3 nucleotide sequence: TGTGCCAGCAGCCAATCCACTAGCGGCGAGCAGTACTTC.

The V call is TRBV7-8, the J call TRBJ2-4; D is uncertain. CDR1 and CDR2 from the germline V gene are SGHVS and FQNEAQ. The ends were cut back, 5 bases at V and 3 bases at J, with 14 bases in the middle. This CDR3 comprises 15 residues. CDR3 DNA: TGTGCCAGCAGCGAAGCCCCCATCTACAAAAACATTCAGTACTTC. This gives the protein CASSEAPIYKNIQYF.